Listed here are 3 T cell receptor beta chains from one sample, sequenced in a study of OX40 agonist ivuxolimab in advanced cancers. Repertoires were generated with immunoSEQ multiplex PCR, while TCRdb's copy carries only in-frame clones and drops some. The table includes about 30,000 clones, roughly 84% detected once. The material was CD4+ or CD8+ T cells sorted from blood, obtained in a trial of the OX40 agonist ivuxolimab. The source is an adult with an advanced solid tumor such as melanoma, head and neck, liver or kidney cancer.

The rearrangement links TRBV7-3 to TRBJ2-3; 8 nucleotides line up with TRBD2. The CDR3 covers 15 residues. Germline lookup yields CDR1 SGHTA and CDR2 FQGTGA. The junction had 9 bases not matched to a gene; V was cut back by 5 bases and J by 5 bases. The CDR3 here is CASSPLAGGKDTQYF. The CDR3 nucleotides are TGTGCCAGCAGCCCCCTCGCGGGGGGAAAAGATACGCAGTATTTT. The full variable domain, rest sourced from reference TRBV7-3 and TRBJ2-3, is GAGVSQTPSNKVTEKGKYVELRCDPISGHTALYWYRQSLGQGPEFLIYFQGTGAADDSGLPNDRFFAVRPEGSVSTLKIQRTERGDSAVYLCASSPLAGGKDTQYFGPGTRLTVL.

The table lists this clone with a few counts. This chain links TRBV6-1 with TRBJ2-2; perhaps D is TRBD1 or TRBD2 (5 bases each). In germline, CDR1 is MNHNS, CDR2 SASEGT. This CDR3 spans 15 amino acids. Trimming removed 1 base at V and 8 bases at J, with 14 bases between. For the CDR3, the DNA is TGTGCCAGCAGTGAAGGCCCTGGGACCACGGGGGAGCTGTTTTTT. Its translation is CASSEGPGTTGELFF.

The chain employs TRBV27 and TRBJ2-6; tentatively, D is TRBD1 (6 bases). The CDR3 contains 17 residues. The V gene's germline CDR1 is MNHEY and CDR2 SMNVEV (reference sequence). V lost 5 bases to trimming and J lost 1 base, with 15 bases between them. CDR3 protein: CASSPKRTVSGANVLTF. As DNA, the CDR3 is TGTGCCAGCAGTCCCAAAAGGACAGTGTCTGGGGCCAACGTCCTGACTTTC.